The text below deals with one TCR beta chain. CDR3 length: 16 amino acids. Germline V gene data show CDR1 as KGHSH and CDR2 as LQKENI. The J segment lost 3 bases and the V segment lost 1 base, leaving 5 bases of the junction unmatched. The entry originates in a study of tumor-infiltrating lymphocytes in glioblastoma multiforme. TCRB libraries came from RNA via three nested multiplex PCR rounds. TCRdb passed the multiplex PCR reads through MiXCR, listing each CDR3 protein once. The sample lists under 35,000 distinct CDR3 sequences, under 70% seen once, with 33% in the top ten. This TCR derives from a male donor with glioblastoma. The chain employs TRBV18 and TRBJ2-1, with 8 bases that match TRBD1. Sequencing was done on a sample of brain tumor tissue. CDR3 DNA: TGTGCCAGCTCACCACAAAACAGGGGGATCTACAATGAGCAGTTCTTC. Encoded protein: CASSPQNRGIYNEQFF.